Following are 7 T cell receptor beta chains from one sample sequenced in a study of human T cells and chemical hapten exposure. Time point indicated: pre-sensitization, week 0. Treatment reported: therapeutic diphenylcyclopropenone sensitization with weekly scalp DPC. TCRdb reprocessed the RACE reads via MiXCR and lists one record per CDR3 protein. Of about 40,000 distinct CDR3 sequences listed, about 10% were seen once; the top ten hold approximately 5.9%. Source: whole blood, taken in connection with sensitization to the hapten diphenylcyclopropenone (DPC). These TCRs come from a man aged 25 to 40 with alopecia areata. Some clones in this sample may be carry-over from other donors' samples.

There are many counts of this clonotype. The chain employs TRBV5-4 and TRBJ2-5; D is possibly TRBD1 (5 bases). The CDR3 contains 13 residues. Germline CDR1 reads SGHNT; CDR2 reads YYREEE (reference sequence). The V end was cut by 5 bases, the J end by 4 bases, with 12 bases between. The CDR3 coding sequence is TGTGCCAGCAGGGGGCAGTTGGGAGAGACCCAGTACTTC. Its translation is CASRGQLGETQYF.

The chain uses TRBV20-1 and TRBJ1-6; D is ambiguous. CDR3 size: 12 residues. Trimming cost V 3 bases and J 7 bases, with 7 bases left between them. CDR1 is DFQATT and CDR2 is SNEGSKA in the germline V gene (reference sequence). In DNA form, the CDR3 reads TGCAGTGCTAGGAGAGGGAATTCACCCCTCCACTTT. It specifies CSARRGNSPLHF.

This clonotype was seen many times. This sequence joins TRBV18 and TRBJ2-7; D call uncertain. Trimming pared 2 bases from V and 7 bases from J, leaving 12 bases between. Germline V lookup: CDR1 KGHSH, CDR2 LQKENI. CDR3 size: 13 residues. The CDR3 loop reads CASSPLGPDEQYV. In nucleotides, the CDR3 is TGTGCCAGCTCACCATTAGGACCCGATGAGCAGTACGTC.

There are many counts of this clonotype. The chain combines TRBV6-1 with TRBJ1-1; D gene unclear. Germline V lookup: CDR1 MNHNS, CDR2 SASEGT. Trimming removed 8 bases at V and 0 bases at J, with 16 bases between. The CDR3 contains 15 residues. The chain's CDR3 is CASLVWERLNTEAFF. CDR3 coding DNA: TGTGCCAGCCTCGTTTGGGAGAGGTTGAACACTGAAGCTTTCTTT.

Points on this clonotype: Compared with germline, one end of the junction differs, possibly owing to a read error. The gene calls are TRBV7-9 and TRBJ2-3; possible D gene TRBD2, 6 bases. Germline assignment: CDR1 SEHNR and CDR2 FQNEAQ (reference sequence). The CDR3 loop spans 17 amino acids. CDR3 region: CASSLSGGIAGTDTRYF. For the CDR3, the DNA is TGTGCCAGCAGCTTATCGGGCGGGATAGCTGGCACAGATACGCGGTATTTT.

Concerning this clonotype: Possible read error: a much larger clone is one base away. The V gene is TRBV4-2, the J gene TRBJ1-6; D is undetermined. This CDR3 region has 14 residues. In germline, CDR1 is LGHNA, CDR2 YNFKEQ. CDR3 nucleotides: TGTGCCAGCTGCCAATCCCCAAAAGCCTCATCCCTCCACTTT. Its translation is CASCQSPKASSLHF.

CDR3 in amino acids: CASSDGSGANVLTF. CDR3 coding DNA: TGTGCCAGCAGTGATGGTTCTGGGGCCAACGTCCTGACTTTC. The V call is TRBV6-4, the J call TRBJ2-6; D is undetermined. The CDR3 loop spans 14 amino acids. Trimming left V 3 bases short and J 1 base short, with 4 bases between. Germline CDR1 reads MRHNA; CDR2 reads SNTAGT.